A single sample is the source of the 26 T cell receptor beta chains below, sequenced in a study of cytomegalovirus exposure and HLA in healthy donors. The PCR was carried out with 60 Vbeta primers and 13 Jbeta primers. The repertoire was sequenced with immunoSEQ multiplex PCR; TCRdb's copy has only in-frame clones and lacks some. Of 150,000 to 180,000 clones listed, 70% to 80% are singletons. Sequencing input: PBMCs. These receptors originate from a young man in good health and CMV-seropositive.

V usage is TRBV10-3 and J usage is TRBJ2-1; 13 bases are shared with TRBD2. The CDR3 has 14 amino acids. Germline CDR1 ENHRY, CDR2 SYGVKD. V was clipped by 9 bases and J by 9 bases; unmatched bases: 8. The DNA of the CDR3 is TGTGCCATTTCCCGGACTAGCGGGAGAGGTGAGCAGTTCTTC. As protein: CAISRTSGRGEQFF.

A single count supports this clone. The rearrangement links TRBV19 to TRBJ2-7; D is perhaps TRBD1 (8 bases). Trimming shortened V by 6 bases and J by 5 bases, and 17 bases separated the two germline ends. There are 14 residues in the CDR3. Germline CDR1 LNHDA, CDR2 SQIVND (reference sequence). The DNA for the CDR3 is TGTGCCAGTAGCGACAGGGGAGGGAAGGACGAGCAGTACTTC. Its protein product is CASSDRGGKDEQYF.

On this clone: The same CDR3 can be traced to other DNA sequences in this sample. The chain is built from TRBV27 and TRBJ1-5; D gene uncertain. Trimming pared 0 bases from V and 4 bases from J, leaving 7 bases between. Germline V gives CDR1 MNHEY, CDR2 SMNVEV (reference sequence). This CDR3 comprises 14 residues. CDR3 region: CASSLSSGNQPQHF. The CDR3 nucleotides are TGTGCCAGCAGTTTATCTAGCGGGAATCAGCCCCAGCATTTT.

The chain links TRBV4-1 to TRBJ1-1, with D perhaps matching TRBD1 (6 bases). The length of the CDR3 is 17 residues. V was trimmed by 0 bases and J by 5 bases, leaving 19 bases between them. Germline V gives CDR1 MGHRA, CDR2 YSYEKL. CDR3: CASSQEGGGGLETEAFF. The CDR3 region has the DNA TGCGCCAGCAGCCAAGAAGGGGGGGGCGGTCTTGAGACTGAAGCTTTCTTT.

The chain carries TRBV5-4 and TRBJ2-2; 10 bases are shared with TRBD2. Germline assignment: CDR1 SGHNT and CDR2 YYREEE (reference sequence). The J segment lost 7 bases and the V segment lost 0 bases, leaving 6 bases of the junction unmatched. The length of the CDR3 is 16 residues. The CDR3 loop reads CASSLDSGGAGGELFF. The CDR3, as DNA: TGTGCCAGCAGCTTGGACAGCGGGGGGGCTGGCGGGGAGCTGTTTTTT.

The gene calls are TRBV28 and TRBJ1-5, with D possibly being TRBD1 (6 bases). Looked up from germline, CDR1 is MDHEN and CDR2 is SYDVKM. Between the trimmed V and J ends, which lost 6 bases and 4 bases, there was a span of 22 bases. The CDR3 totals 17 residues. In DNA, the CDR3 is TGTGCCAGCAGCCCTTCGGGAGGGATGGGGGCGAATCAGCCCCAGCATTTT. It translates to CASSPSGGMGANQPQHF. The entire variable domain, with the rest obtained from reference TRBV28 and TRBJ1-5, is as follows: DVKVTQSSRYLVKRTGEKVFLECVQDMDHENMFWYRQDPGLGLRLIYFSYDVKMKEKGDIPEGYSVSREKKERFSLILESASTNQTSMYLCASSPSGGMGANQPQHFGDGTRLSIL.

The chain has TRBV11-2 and TRBJ2-1, with D tentatively TRBD2 (6 bases). V lost 8 bases to trimming and J lost 1 base, with 12 bases between them. The CDR3 extends over 14 amino acids. Looked up from germline, CDR1 is SGHAT and CDR2 is FQNNGV. The CDR3 sequence is CASLPGLSYNEQFF. In DNA form, the CDR3 reads TGTGCCAGCTTACCGGGACTGTCCTACAATGAGCAGTTCTTC.

J is TRBJ2-2 and V is TRBV5-6; 7 bases agree with TRBD1. The CDR3 has 16 amino acids. Germline CDR1 is SGHDT and CDR2 is YYEEEE. J lost 5 bases, V lost 4 bases, and 11 bases had no gene match. The CDR3 nucleotides are TGTGCCAGCAGCGCTTACGACAGGGCTAGGACCGGGGAGCTGTTTTTT. Translation: CASSAYDRARTGELFF. Drawing the rest from reference TRBV5-6 and TRBJ2-2, the complete variable domain is DAGVTQSPTHLIKTRGQQVTLRCSPKSGHDTVSWYQQALGQGPQFIFQYYEEEERQRGNFPDRFSGHQFPNYSSELNVNALLLGDSALYLCASSAYDRARTGELFFGEGSRLTVL.

The chain is built from TRBV5-1 and TRBJ1-6; 8 nucleotides line up with TRBD1. This CDR3 has 15 amino acids. Losses at the gene ends were 4 bases for V and 8 bases for J; bases not matched to a gene: 8. Germline lookup yields CDR1 SGHRS and CDR2 YFSETQ. CDR3 protein: CASSSRGPGDSPLHF. CDR3 nucleotide sequence: TGCGCCAGCAGCAGCAGGGGGCCGGGGGATTCACCCCTCCACTTT.

The chain is built from TRBV6-1 and TRBJ1-5; TRBD1 is a possible D gene (6 bases). Germline V lookup: CDR1 MNHNS, CDR2 SASEGT. The CDR3 extends over 13 amino acids. With 8 bases removed from V and 2 bases from J, the gap between germline ends came to 10 bases. The CDR3 region is CASSGVRNQPQHF. The CDR3 DNA is TGTGCCAGCTCAGGGGTGCGCAATCAGCCCCAGCATTTT.

The chain uses TRBV7-2 and TRBJ2-1; the D gene is possibly TRBD2 (5 bases). V was cut by 0 bases and J by 9 bases, with 12 bases left in between. Per germline, CDR1 SGHTA and CDR2 FQGNSA. The CDR3 consists of 14 residues. In nucleotides, the CDR3 is TGTGCCAGCAGCTTAGCGCCGGGGAGCGTTGAGCAGTTCTTC. Translated, it gives CASSLAPGSVEQFF. The full variable domain, with the rest looked up from reference TRBV7-2 and TRBJ2-1, is GAGVSQSPSNKVTEKGKDVELRCDPISGHTALYWYRQSLGQGLEFLIYFQGNSAPDKSGLPSDRFSAERTGGSVSTLTIQRTQQEDSAVYLCASSLAPGSVEQFFGPGTRLTVL.

The chain uses TRBV10-3 and TRBJ2-6; D remains unclear. CDR3 size: 17 residues. Trimming left V 3 bases short and J 4 bases short, with 16 bases between. The germline V gene encodes CDR1 ENHRY and CDR2 SYGVKD. The chain's CDR3 is CAISELEEMNGANVLTF. In nucleotides, the CDR3 is TGTGCCATCAGTGAACTCGAGGAGATGAACGGGGCCAACGTCCTGACTTTC.

This sequence joins TRBV11-3 and TRBJ2-7, with D tentatively TRBD2 (7 bases). The CDR3 sequence is 15 residues long. Germline values: CDR1 SGHNT, CDR2 YENEEA. Trimming took off 3 bases at V and 2 bases at J, with 14 bases between the two ends. As DNA, the CDR3 is TGTGCCAGCAGCTTCGGCGCGGGGGCGGCCTACGAGCAGTACTTC. Its translation: CASSFGAGAAYEQYF. Full variable domain (missing parts from reference TRBV11-3 and TRBJ2-7): EAGVVQSPRYKIIEKKQPVAFWCNPISGHNTLYWYLQNLGQGPELLIRYENEEAVDDSQLPKDRFSAERLKGVDSTLKIQPAELGDSAVYLCASSFGAGAAYEQYFGPGTRLTVT.

The chain has TRBV5-4 and TRBJ2-1, with D possibly TRBD2 on 6 matching bases. Looked up from germline, CDR1 is SGHNT and CDR2 is YYREEE (reference sequence). V was shortened by 3 bases and J by 5 bases, with 21 bases between the two germline ends. The CDR3 contains 17 residues. This CDR3 reads CASSSQPDRDLDNEQFF. The CDR3 DNA sequence: TGTGCCAGCAGCTCCCAACCTGACCGGGACTTGGACAATGAGCAGTTCTTC.

CDR3 region: CASSLTGSNEKLFF. The CDR3 DNA reads TGCGCCAGCAGCTTGACAGGGTCTAATGAAAAACTGTTTTTT. The gene calls are TRBV5-1 and TRBJ1-4; the D gene is possibly TRBD1 (6 bases). The CDR3 length is 14 residues. The germline V gene has CDR1 SGHRS and CDR2 YFSETQ. Deletions cut 1 base from V and 3 bases from J, with 7 bases between.

The chain links TRBV4-3 to TRBJ1-5; 7 bases agree with TRBD1. The CDR3 loop spans 15 amino acids. The germline V gene has CDR1 LGHNA and CDR2 YSLEER. The trim removed 0 bases at V and 7 bases at J, leaving 6 bases unmatched. CDR3 amino acids: CASSQDRLQGQPQHF. The CDR3 DNA follows: TGCGCCAGCAGCCAAGATCGGTTACAGGGGCAGCCCCAGCATTTT.

V and J are TRBV6-5 and TRBJ2-1, with 7 bases fitting TRBD2. The length of the CDR3 is 13 residues. V trimming: 10 bases; J trimming: 3 bases; junction bases outside the gene matches: 6. CDR1 is MNHEY, CDR2 SVGAGI, per germline. CDR3 loop: CATTASGYNEQFF. CDR3 in DNA: TGTGCCACGACCGCTAGCGGCTACAATGAGCAGTTCTTC.

V is TRBV6-1 and J is TRBJ1-2; D is possibly TRBD1 (6 bases). The V gene lost 7 bases and the J gene lost 4 bases, with 16 bases spanning the gap. The germline gives CDR1 MNHNS, CDR2 SASEGT. This CDR3 is 14 amino acids long. Here the CDR3 DNA reads TGTGCCAGCACCCGGACAGCAACAACCTATGGCTACACCTTC. It is translated as CASTRTATTYGYTF.

This chain connects TRBV2 to TRBJ1-4; D ambiguous. The CDR3 runs to 11 residues. Germline CDR1 SNHLY, CDR2 FYNNEI. Trimming took 8 bases from V and 7 from J, leaving 8 bases between them. Here the CDR3 reads CASRVGEKLFF. The CDR3 region has the DNA TGTGCCAGCCGAGTCGGTGAAAAACTGTTTTTT.

The V gene is TRBV19, the J gene TRBJ1-6, with D perhaps matching TRBD1 (5 bases). In germline, CDR1 is LNHDA, CDR2 SQIVND (reference sequence). This CDR3 comprises 14 residues. V was clipped by 3 bases and J by 6 bases, with 9 bases between them. CDR3 DNA sequence: TGTGCCAGTAGTATGCGTCAGGGTAATTCACCCCTCCACTTT. Translating gives CASSMRQGNSPLHF.

The rearrangement joins TRBV6-6 to TRBJ2-2; D is perhaps TRBD1 (5 bases). Trimming removed 5 bases from V and 6 bases from J, with 13 bases in between. Germline V gene data show CDR1 as MNHNY and CDR2 as SVGAGI (reference sequence). The CDR3 length is 14 residues. CDR3 nucleotides: TGTGCCAGCAGTGCTTCTCAGGGCGCCGGGGAGCTGTTTTTT. It yields the protein CASSASQGAGELFF.

The chain combines TRBV7-6 with TRBJ2-7; maybe TRBD2 (6 bases). The CDR3 spans 16 residues. CDR1 and CDR2 (germline): SGHVS, FNYEAQ. V lost 5 bases and J lost 0, with 17 bases in between. CDR3 amino acids: CASSPLEGSFSYEQYF. DNA of the CDR3: TGTGCCAGCAGCCCTTTGGAGGGTAGCTTCTCCTACGAGCAGTACTTC.

There are a few counts of this clone. The gene calls are TRBV9 and TRBJ1-5; 9 bases line up with TRBD1. The V segment lost 3 bases and the J segment 7 bases; nucleotides outside the gene matches: 5. The length of the CDR3 is 14 residues. The germline V gene has CDR1 SGDLS and CDR2 YYNGEE. CDR3 loop: CASSATGGRQPQHF. Here the CDR3 DNA reads TGTGCCAGCAGCGCGACAGGGGGACGCCAGCCCCAGCATTTT.

The V and J genes are TRBV4-2 and TRBJ1-5; D may be TRBD1 (6 bases). CDR3 length: 16 amino acids. The V end lost 0 bases, the J end lost 2 bases, and 11 bases lay between the germline ends. From germline, CDR1 is LGHNA and CDR2 YNFKEQ. The CDR3 loop is CASSQEGGAGNQPQHF. The CDR3 coding sequence is TGTGCCAGCAGCCAAGAAGGGGGGGCAGGCAATCAGCCCCAGCATTTT.

This chain uses TRBV7-2 with TRBJ2-3; 11 nucleotides match TRBD2. Germline trimming cut 3 bases from V and 1 base from J; bases unmatched to any gene: 3. The CDR3 totals 16 residues. CDR1 is SGHTA, CDR2 FQGNSA, per germline. This CDR3 is CASSFLAGGRTDTQYF. The CDR3 nucleotides read TGTGCCAGCAGCTTCCTAGCGGGGGGCCGCACAGATACGCAGTATTTT.

This clone has a single count. V gene TRBV18 combines with J gene TRBJ1-1; no firm D call. The CDR3 runs to 14 residues. Per the germline V gene, CDR1 is KGHSH and CDR2 is LQKENI. V was cut by 2 bases and J by 1 base, with 8 bases left in between. The CDR3 spells CASSPAGGNTEAFF. In DNA form, the CDR3 reads TGTGCCAGCTCACCAGCAGGAGGGAACACTGAAGCTTTCTTT.